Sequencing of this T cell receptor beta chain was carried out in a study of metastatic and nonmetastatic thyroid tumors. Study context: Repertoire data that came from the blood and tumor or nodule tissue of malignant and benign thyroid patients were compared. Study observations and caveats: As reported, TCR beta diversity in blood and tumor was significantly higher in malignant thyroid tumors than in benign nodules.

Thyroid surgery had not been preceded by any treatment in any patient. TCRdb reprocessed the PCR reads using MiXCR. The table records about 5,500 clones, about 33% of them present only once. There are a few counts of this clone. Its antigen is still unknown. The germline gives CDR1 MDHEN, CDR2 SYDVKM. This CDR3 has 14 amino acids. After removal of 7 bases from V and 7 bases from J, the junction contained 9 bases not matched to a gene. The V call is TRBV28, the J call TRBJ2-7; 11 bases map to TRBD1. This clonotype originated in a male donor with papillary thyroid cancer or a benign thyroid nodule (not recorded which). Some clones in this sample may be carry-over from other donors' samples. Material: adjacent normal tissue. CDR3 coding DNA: TGTGCCAGCATTCCCCCTGGGACAGGGGGAGAGCAGTACTTC. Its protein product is CASIPPGTGGEQYF.